The sequence of this T cell receptor beta chain was determined in a study of blood T cell repertoires in COVID-19. All recovered Cohort 3 donors got two negative PCRs, got clearance, or saw symptom resolution. Produced via immunoSEQ multiplex PCR; TCRdb's table is partial and in-frame only. The sample lists 160,000 or so clones; around 82% were seen once. This receptor was identified in a man aged 55 to 69 who had recovered from COVID-19. Input material: PBMCs or T cells enriched from blood (not recorded which).

The CDR3 DNA reads TGTGCCAGCAGCAAAGAGGTGGAAAAGGACAGGGGGAACGAGCAGTACTTC. As protein: CASSKEVEKDRGNEQYF. V is TRBV21-1 and J is TRBJ2-7; the table's D call of TRBD1 was not tested on the DNA. TRBV21-1 is tagged as a pseudogene. The CDR3 consists of 17 residues.